Below, one T cell receptor beta chain is given with its context. This specimen belongs to a study of metastatic and nonmetastatic thyroid tumors. Thyroid surgery was performed in patients who had received no treatment beforehand. The CDR3 is 14 amino acids. The germline V and J ends were trimmed by 5 bases and 1 base, with 11 bases remaining between them. CDR1 and CDR2 from the germline V gene are SGHAT and FQDESV (reference sequence). As originally analysed: Construction of a distant-metastasis classifier for papillary thyroid cancer relied on CDR3 differences across clinicopathological groups. TCRdb re-clonotyped the PCR reads via MiXCR. TCRdb assigned the V and J calls; the authors' analysis was not used. The data contain 9,500 to 12,000 clones, more than 25% of them seen just once; the ten biggest clones take up about 21%.

This TCR came from a male donor with papillary thyroid cancer or a benign thyroid nodule (not recorded which). Some clones in this sample may be carry-over from other donors' samples. J is TRBJ1-1 and V is TRBV11-1, with D hard to call. Material: adjacent normal tissue. In DNA, the CDR3 is TGTGCCAGCAGCCTACACCGACAGAACACTGAAGCTTTCTTT. Encoded protein: CASSLHRQNTEAFF. Filled out from reference TRBV11-1 and TRBJ1-1, the complete variable domain reads EAEVAQSPRYKITEKSQAVAFWCDPISGHATLYWYRQILGQGPELLVQFQDESVVDDSQLPKDRFSAERLKGVDSTLKIQPAELGDSAMYLCASSLHRQNTEAFFGQGTRLTVV.